What follows is one T cell receptor beta chain and its context. Its antigen is unidentified. Germline V gives CDR1 MDHEN, CDR2 SYDVKM. This CDR3 comprises 14 residues. Trimming removed 5 bases from V and 7 bases from J; junction bases left unmatched: 6. The data were taken from a study of shared clonotypes between healthy human individuals. Broader study findings: Unshared clonotypes carried lower generation probabilities than those common to all four donors.

Some clones are missing from TCRdb's copy, which holds only in-frame ones; the method was immunoSEQ multiplex PCR. Among about 2,100,000 clones, about 92% were seen once, and the ten largest hold under 2%. It was CD45RO-negative cells, positively selected for CCR7, that made up naive CD8 cells, with terminally differentiated effector memory CD45RA+ cells excluded. The rearrangement uses TRBV28 and TRBJ2-4; 9 nucleotides line up with TRBD1. Sequencing input: naive CD8+ T cells from PBMCs. The receptor's source is a man aged 18 to 29 in good health. Some clones in this sample may be carry-over from other donors' samples. In DNA, the CDR3 is TGTGCCAGCAGTCTCTCGGGACAGGGTAACATTCAGTACTTC. Translation: CASSLSGQGNIQYF.